Listed below are T cell receptor beta chains from one sample, sequenced in a study of T cells in Graves' hyperthyroidism and ophthalmopathy. TCRdb passed the multiplex PCR reads through MiXCR, listing each CDR3 protein once. Among 450,000 to 600,000 distinct CDR3 sequences, roughly 15% were seen once, and the ten largest hold approximately 15%. Sample: blood. Every receptor here comes from a woman between 40 and 50 years old with Graves' hyperthyroidism. The CDR3 runs from the conserved cysteine through the conserved F or W. The D gene is left open where the match is weak. The size entry is marked missing in some rows and otherwise reads once, few, many or a size class.

d_call clone_size cdr3_length j_call v_call cdr3_nt cdr3_aa
. . 15 TRBJ2-5 TRBV6-1 TGTGCCAGCAGCCACGCCGGAGGTTCCCAAGAGACCCAGTACTTC CASSHAGGSQETQYF
TRBD1 many 16 TRBJ2-3 TRBV7-8 TGTGCCAGCAGCCGGGACAGGACGGCTGGCACAGATACGCAGTATTTT CASSRDRTAGTDTQYF
TRBD2 . 15 TRBJ2-2 TRBV7-9 TGTGCCAGCAGCTTGGTACTAGCGGGAGCTGGGGAGCTGTTTTTT CASSLVLAGAGELFF
. many 11 TRBJ1-1 TRBV20-1 TGCAGTGGACGACAGGACACTGAAGCTTTCTTT CSGRQDTEAFF
. many 14 TRBJ1-5 TRBV12-3/TRBV12-4 TGTGCCAGCAGTGTGGAAGATAGCAATCAGCCCCAGCATTTT CASSVEDSNQPQHF
. few 15 TRBJ1-1 TRBV19 TGTGCCAGTAGTATACGGGTCGGATTGAACACTGAAGCTTTCTTT CASSIRVGLNTEAFF
TRBD1 many 14 TRBJ1-5 TRBV6-2/TRBV6-3 TGTGCCAGCAGTTACCAAAGGGGGCCTCAGCCCCAGCATTTT CASSYQRGPQPQHF
TRBD2 many 14 TRBJ2-7 TRBV10-3 TGTGCCATCAGTGAGATAGCGGGGGCCTACGAGCAGTACTTC CAISEIAGAYEQYF
TRBD1 . 16 TRBJ2-5 TRBV11-2 TGTGCCAGCAGCGCGACAGGGTCGTTAGCAAGAGAGACCCAGTACTTC CASSATGSLARETQYF
TRBD1 many 15 TRBJ1-2 TRBV27 TGTGCCAGCAGTCCCCTTACAGGGGGCCTCTATGGCTACACCTTC CASSPLTGGLYGYTF
. many 14 TRBJ2-2 TRBV30 TGTGCCTTGGCCGGGACACCGAACACCGGGGAGCTGTTTTTT CALAGTPNTGELFF
. few 14 TRBJ2-2 TRBV20-1 TGCAGTGCTCCGGGGGTCGCGAACACCGGGGAGCTGTTTTTT CSAPGVANTGELFF
. many 14 TRBJ2-5 TRBV12-3/TRBV12-4 TGTGCCAGCAGCTACCCCGGGAGTGGGAAGACCCAGTACTTC CASSYPGSGKTQYF
. many 14 TRBJ2-1 TRBV11-1 TGTGCCAGCAGCTTAGCAGTGTTCGGCAATGAGCAGTTCTTC CASSLAVFGNEQFF
. . 14 TRBJ2-2 TRBV9 TGTGCCAGCAGAAATCCGGACGACACCGGGGAGCTGTTTTTT CASRNPDDTGELFF
TRBD1 . 15 TRBJ1-1 TRBV10-2 TGCGCCAGCAGTGAGTCGGGACAGGATGCGGCTGAAGCTTTCTTT CASSESGQDAAEAFF
TRBD2 many 16 TRBJ2-1 TRBV20-1 TGCAGTGCTAGAGCCCCCTCTAGCGGGAGGGCGGATGAGCAGTTCTTC CSARAPSSGRADEQFF
TRBD2 . 15 TRBJ2-1 TRBV28 TGTGCCAGCAGTTTTCCGGGACTAGCGGGAGTTGAGCAGTTCTTC CASSFPGLAGVEQFF
TRBD1 many 16 TRBJ2-3 TRBV5-1 TGCGCCAGCAGCTTGGCGCAGGGGGCGCAGACAGATACGCAGTATTTT CASSLAQGAQTDTQYF
. few 16 TRBJ2-7 TRBV28 TGTGCCAGCAGTTTAATTTTGTCCCGGGGTGCCTACGAGCAGTACTTC CASSLILSRGAYEQYF
. many 13 TRBJ1-5 TRBV18 TGTGCCAGCTCACCCAACAGGGATCAGCCCCAGCATTTT CASSPNRDQPQHF
TRBD1 . 16 TRBJ1-3 TRBV6-1 TGTGCCAGCAGTGATATGGACAGGGGGCCGCGGAACACCATATATTTT CASSDMDRGPRNTIYF
TRBD1 many 14 TRBJ2-1 TRBV20-1 TGCAGTGCTACTAGGACAGGCCTATACAATGAGCAGTTCTTC CSATRTGLYNEQFF
. many 14 TRBJ2-7 TRBV12-3/TRBV12-4 TGTGCCAGCAGTTTAGTCGGCGCCTCCTACGAGCAGTACTTC CASSLVGASYEQYF
TRBD2 . 16 TRBJ2-4 TRBV29-1 TGCAGCGGCCGACTAGCGGGAGGCGGGGAGGGAAACATTCAGTACTTC CSGRLAGGGEGNIQYF
TRBD1 . 14 TRBJ1-5 TRBV10-3 TGTGCCATCAGTGACGGACAGGGTGTTCAGCCCCAGCATTTT CAISDGQGVQPQHF
TRBD2 many 16 TRBJ2-5 TRBV20-1 TGCAGTGCTGTACCCAATCTAGCGGGAGAACGAGAGACCCAGTACTTC CSAVPNLAGERETQYF
TRBD2 many 14 TRBJ2-7 TRBV7-2 TGTGCCAGCAGCCCCGGTCTAGCGGGACCAAAGCAGTACTTC CASSPGLAGPKQYF
. many 14 TRBJ1-1 TRBV28 TGTGCCAGCAGCAGAGGTGGGGTAGGAACTGAAGCTTTCTTT CASSRGGVGTEAFF
TRBD2 many 15 TRBJ2-1 TRBV28 TGTGCCAGCAGTTTGTTCCGGGGAGGGTCGGATGAGCAGTTCTTC CASSLFRGGSDEQFF
. few 15 TRBJ2-1 TRBV3-1 TGTGCCAGCAGCCAGACGGGACTCCTCTACAATGAGCAGTTCTTC CASSQTGLLYNEQFF
. many 15 TRBJ2-5 TRBV28 TGTGCCAGCATCTCCACACAGGGAGTTTCGGAGACCCAGTACTTC CASISTQGVSETQYF
TRBD2 many 15 TRBJ2-7 TRBV5-1 TGCGCCAGCAGCTTGGGCGGGGGGGAAGCCTACGAGCAGTACTTC CASSLGGGEAYEQYF